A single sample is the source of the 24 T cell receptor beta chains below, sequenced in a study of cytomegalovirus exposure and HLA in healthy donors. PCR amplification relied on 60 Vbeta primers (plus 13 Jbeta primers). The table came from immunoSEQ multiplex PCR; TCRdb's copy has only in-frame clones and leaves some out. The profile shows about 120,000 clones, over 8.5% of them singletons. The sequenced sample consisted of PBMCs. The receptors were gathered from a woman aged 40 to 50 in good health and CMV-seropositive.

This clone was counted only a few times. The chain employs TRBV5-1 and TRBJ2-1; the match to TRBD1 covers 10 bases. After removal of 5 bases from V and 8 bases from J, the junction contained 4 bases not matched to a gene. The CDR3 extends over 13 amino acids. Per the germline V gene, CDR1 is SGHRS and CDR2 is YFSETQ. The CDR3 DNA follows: TGCGCCAGCAGGACAGGGGGCTGGGATGAGCAGTTCTTC. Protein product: CASRTGGWDEQFF. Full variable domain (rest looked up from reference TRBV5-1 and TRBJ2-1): KAGVTQTPRYLIKTRGQQVTLSCSPISGHRSVSWYQQTPGQGLQFLFEYFSETQRNKGNFPGRFSGRQFSNSRSEMNVSTLELGDSALYLCASRTGGWDEQFFGPGTRLTVL.

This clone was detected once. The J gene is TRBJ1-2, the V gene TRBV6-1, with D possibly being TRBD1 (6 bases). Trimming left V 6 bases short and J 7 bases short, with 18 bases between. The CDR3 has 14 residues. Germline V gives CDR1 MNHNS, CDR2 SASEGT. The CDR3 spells CASRGWTVARGYTF. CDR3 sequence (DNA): TGTGCCAGCAGGGGTTGGACAGTCGCTCGTGGCTACACCTTC.

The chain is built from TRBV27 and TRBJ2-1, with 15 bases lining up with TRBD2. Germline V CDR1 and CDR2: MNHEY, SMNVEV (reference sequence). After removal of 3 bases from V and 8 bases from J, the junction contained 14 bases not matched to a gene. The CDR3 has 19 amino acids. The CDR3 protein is CASSFRTSGGVLTHDEQFF. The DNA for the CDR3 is TGTGCCAGCAGTTTTAGGACTAGCGGGGGGGTATTGACACATGATGAGCAGTTCTTC.

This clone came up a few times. The CDR3 DNA sequence: TGTGCCACTTCCCCCACGAGCAATGAGCAGTTCTTC. Residues: CATSPTSNEQFF. This chain uses TRBV5-5 with TRBJ2-1; no clear D gene. The V end lost 9 bases, the J end lost 6 bases, and 13 bases lay between the germline ends. This CDR3 contains 12 residues. CDR1 is SGHKS and CDR2 is YYEKEE in the germline V gene (reference sequence).

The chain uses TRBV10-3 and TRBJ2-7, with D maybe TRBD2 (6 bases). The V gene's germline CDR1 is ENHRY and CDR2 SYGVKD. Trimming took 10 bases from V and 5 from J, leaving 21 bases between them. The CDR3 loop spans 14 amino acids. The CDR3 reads CATSVEGLIHEQYF. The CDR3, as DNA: TGTGCCACCTCCGTGGAGGGCCTAATCCACGAGCAGTACTTC.

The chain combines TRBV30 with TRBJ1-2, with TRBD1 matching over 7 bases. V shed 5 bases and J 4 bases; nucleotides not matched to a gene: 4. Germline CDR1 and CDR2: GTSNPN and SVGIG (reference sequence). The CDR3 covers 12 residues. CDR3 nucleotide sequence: TGTGCCTGGGCAGGGGGACCCTATGGCTACACCTTC. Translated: CAWAGGPYGYTF. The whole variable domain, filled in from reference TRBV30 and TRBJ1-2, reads SQTIHQWPATLVQPVGSPLSLECTVEGTSNPNLYWYRQAAGRGLQLLFYSVGIGQISSEVPQNLSASRPQDRQFILSSKKLLLSDSGFYLCAWAGGPYGYTFGSGTRLTVV.

The CDR3 spells CASSESGVYNEQFF. DNA of the CDR3: TGCGCCAGCAGTGAAAGCGGGGTGTACAATGAGCAGTTCTTC. The V and J genes are TRBV10-2 and TRBJ2-1; 7 bases fit TRBD2. CDR1 WSHSY and CDR2 SAAADI come from the germline V gene. With V trimmed by 3 bases and J by 4 bases, 3 bases remained unmatched. The CDR3 length is 14 residues.

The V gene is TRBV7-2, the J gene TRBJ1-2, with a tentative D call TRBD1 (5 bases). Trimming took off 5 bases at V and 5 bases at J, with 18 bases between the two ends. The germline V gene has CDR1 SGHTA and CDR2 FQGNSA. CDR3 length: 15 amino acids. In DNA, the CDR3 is TGTGCCAGCAGCCTCGGGGGGAGATGGGGGTATGGCTACACCTTC. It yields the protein CASSLGGRWGYGYTF.

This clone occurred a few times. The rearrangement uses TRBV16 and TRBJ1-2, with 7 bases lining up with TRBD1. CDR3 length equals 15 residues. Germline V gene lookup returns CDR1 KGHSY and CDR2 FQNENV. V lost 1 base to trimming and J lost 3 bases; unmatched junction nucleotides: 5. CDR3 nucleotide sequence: TGTGCCAGCAGCCAATTGTTCGACAGGGACTATGGCTACACCTTC. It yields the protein CASSQLFDRDYGYTF.

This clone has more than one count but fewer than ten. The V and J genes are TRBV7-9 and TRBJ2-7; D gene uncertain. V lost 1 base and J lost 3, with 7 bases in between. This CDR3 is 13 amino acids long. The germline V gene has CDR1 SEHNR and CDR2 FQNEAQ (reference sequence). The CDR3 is CASSLDKFYEQYF. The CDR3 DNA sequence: TGTGCCAGCAGCTTAGACAAATTCTACGAGCAGTACTTC.

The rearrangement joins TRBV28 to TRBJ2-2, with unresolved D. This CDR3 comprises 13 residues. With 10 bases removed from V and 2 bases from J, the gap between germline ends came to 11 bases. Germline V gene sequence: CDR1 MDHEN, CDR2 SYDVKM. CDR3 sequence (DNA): TGTGCCATTCGACACACCAACACCGGGGAGCTGTTTTTT. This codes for CAIRHTNTGELFF.

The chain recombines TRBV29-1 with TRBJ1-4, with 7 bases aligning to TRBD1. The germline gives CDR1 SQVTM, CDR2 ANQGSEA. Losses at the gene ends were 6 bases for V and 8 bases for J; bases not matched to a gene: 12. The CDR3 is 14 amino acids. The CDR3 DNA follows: TGCAGCGTCGGAAAACAGGGGATTAGCGAAAAACTGTTTTTT. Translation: CSVGKQGISEKLFF.

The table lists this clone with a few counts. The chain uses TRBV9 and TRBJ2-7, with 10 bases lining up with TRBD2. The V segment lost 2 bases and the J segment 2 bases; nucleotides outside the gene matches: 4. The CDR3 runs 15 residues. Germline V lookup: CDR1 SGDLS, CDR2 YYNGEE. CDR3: CASSVSGGRAYEQYF. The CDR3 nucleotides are TGTGCCAGCAGCGTTAGCGGGGGGCGCGCCTACGAGCAGTACTTC.

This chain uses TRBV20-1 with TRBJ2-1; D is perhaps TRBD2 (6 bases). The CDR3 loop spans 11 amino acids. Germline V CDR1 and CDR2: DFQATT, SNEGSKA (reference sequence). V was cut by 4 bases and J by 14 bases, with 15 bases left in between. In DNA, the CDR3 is TGCAGTGCTATTACCGGGACTCTTGAGTTCTTC. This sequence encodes CSAITGTLEFF.

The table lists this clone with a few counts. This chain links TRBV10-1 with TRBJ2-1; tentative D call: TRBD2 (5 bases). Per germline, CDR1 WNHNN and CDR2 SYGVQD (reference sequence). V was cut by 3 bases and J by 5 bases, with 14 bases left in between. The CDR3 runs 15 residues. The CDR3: CASSDDGETNNEQFF. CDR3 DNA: TGCGCCAGCAGTGATGACGGGGAGACGAACAATGAGCAGTTCTTC.

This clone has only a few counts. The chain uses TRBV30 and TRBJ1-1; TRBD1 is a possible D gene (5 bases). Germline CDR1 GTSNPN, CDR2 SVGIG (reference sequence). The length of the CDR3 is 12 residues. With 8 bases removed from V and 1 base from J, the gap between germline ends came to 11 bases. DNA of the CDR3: TGTGCCGGTGACGGACAGAACACTGAAGCTTTCTTT. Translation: CAGDGQNTEAFF.

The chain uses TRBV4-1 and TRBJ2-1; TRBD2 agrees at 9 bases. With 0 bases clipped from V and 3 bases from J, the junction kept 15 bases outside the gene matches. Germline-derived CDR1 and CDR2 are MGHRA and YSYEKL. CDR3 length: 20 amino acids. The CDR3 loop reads CASSQDLGGGEVWHYNEQFF. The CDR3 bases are TGCGCCAGCAGCCAAGATCTCGGCGGGGGGGAAGTGTGGCACTACAATGAGCAGTTCTTC.

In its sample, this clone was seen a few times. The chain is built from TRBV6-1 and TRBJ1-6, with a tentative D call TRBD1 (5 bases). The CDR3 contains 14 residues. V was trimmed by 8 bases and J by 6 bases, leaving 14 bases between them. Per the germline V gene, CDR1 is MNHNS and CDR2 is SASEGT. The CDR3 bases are TGTGCCAGCCTTCATAGGACACTTAATTCACCCCTCCACTTT. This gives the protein CASLHRTLNSPLHF.

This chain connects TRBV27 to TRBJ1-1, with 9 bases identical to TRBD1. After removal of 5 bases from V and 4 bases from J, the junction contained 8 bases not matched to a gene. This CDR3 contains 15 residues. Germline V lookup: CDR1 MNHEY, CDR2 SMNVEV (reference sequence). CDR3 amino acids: CASSPGQGGGTEAFF. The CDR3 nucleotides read TGTGCCAGCAGTCCGGGACAGGGTGGGGGCACTGAAGCTTTCTTT.

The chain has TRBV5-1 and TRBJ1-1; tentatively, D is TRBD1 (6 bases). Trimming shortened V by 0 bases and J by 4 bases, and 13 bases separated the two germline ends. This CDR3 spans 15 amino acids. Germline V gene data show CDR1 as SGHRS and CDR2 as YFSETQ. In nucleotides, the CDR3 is TGCGCCAGCAGCTTGGGGACAGTTGGGTTCACTGAAGCTTTCTTT. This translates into CASSLGTVGFTEAFF.

CDR3: CASSRRPDRANEQFF. The CDR3 DNA reads as TGCGCCAGCAGCCGAAGACCGGACAGGGCTAATGAGCAGTTCTTC. V is TRBV4-1 and J is TRBJ2-1, with TRBD1 identical over 8 bases. The CDR3 is made up of 15 amino acids. V gave up 4 bases and J gave up 7 bases; unmatched junction bases: 9. CDR1 MGHRA and CDR2 YSYEKL come from the germline V gene.

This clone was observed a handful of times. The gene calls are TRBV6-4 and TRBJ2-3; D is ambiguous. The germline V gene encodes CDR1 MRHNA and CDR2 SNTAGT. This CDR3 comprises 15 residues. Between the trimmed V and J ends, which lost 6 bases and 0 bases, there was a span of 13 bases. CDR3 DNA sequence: TGTGCCAGCAGGGTTCAAGCTACTAGCACAGATACGCAGTATTTT. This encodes CASRVQATSTDTQYF.

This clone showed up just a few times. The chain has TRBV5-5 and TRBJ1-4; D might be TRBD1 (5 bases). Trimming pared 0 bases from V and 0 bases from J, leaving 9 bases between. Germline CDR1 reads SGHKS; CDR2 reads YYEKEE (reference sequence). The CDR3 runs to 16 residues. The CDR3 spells CASSLGDRSTNEKLFF. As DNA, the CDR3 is TGTGCCAGCAGCTTGGGCGACAGATCAACTAATGAAAAACTGTTTTTT.

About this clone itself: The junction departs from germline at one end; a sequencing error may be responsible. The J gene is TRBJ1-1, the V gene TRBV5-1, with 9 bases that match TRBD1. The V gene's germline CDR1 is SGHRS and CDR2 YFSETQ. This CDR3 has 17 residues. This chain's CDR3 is CASSLWDRALLGTAAFF. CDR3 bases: TGCGCCAGCAGCTTGTGGGACAGGGCCCTCCTTGGCACTGCAGCTTTCTTT.